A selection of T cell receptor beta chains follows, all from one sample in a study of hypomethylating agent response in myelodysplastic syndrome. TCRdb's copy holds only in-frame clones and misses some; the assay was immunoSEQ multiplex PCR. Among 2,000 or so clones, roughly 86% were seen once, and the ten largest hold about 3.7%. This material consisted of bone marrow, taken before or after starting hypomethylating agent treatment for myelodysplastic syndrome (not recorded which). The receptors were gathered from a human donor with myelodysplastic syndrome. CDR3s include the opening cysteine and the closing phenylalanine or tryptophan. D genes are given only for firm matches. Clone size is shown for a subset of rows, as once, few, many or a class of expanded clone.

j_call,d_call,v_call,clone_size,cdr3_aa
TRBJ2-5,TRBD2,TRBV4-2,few,CASSQDGASGGGQETQYF
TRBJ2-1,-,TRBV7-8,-,CASSLALRVDEQFF
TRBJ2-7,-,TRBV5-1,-,CASSFSVNYEQYF
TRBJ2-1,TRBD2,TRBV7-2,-,CASSLRLAEHNEQFF
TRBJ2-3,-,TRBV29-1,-,CSVEDPGGNTQYF
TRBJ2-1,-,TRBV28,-,CASSSGAGSGNEQFF
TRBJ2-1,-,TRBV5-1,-,CASSLEIGGSYNEQFF
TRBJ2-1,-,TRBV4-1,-,CASTATSSYNEQFF
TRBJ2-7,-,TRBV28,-,CASSTMTEVSYEQYF
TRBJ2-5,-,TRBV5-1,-,CASSLAYRRLETQYF
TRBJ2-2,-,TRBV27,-,CASSLFIGRGEGTGELFF
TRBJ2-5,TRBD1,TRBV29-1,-,CSGRTGGALETQYF
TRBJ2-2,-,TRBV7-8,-,CASSPRGYNTGELFF
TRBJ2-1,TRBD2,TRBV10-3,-,CAISGLRLAGVNEQFF
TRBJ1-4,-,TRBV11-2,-,CASSLVDGKTEKLFF
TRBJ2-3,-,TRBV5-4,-,CASSSERVTDTQYF
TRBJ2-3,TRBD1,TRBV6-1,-,CASGGQATDTQYF
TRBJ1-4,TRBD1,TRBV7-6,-,CASSLTDRGNEKLFF
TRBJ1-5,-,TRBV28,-,CASSFPQFYQPQHF
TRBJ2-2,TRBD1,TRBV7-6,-,CASSSSGTGNTGELFF
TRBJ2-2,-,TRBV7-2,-,CASSLVGLRELFF
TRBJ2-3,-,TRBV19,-,CASSTGDGYTDTQYF
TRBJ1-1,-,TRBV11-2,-,CASSVWGGVTEAFF
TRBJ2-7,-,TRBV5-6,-,CASSKGGIQSYEQYF